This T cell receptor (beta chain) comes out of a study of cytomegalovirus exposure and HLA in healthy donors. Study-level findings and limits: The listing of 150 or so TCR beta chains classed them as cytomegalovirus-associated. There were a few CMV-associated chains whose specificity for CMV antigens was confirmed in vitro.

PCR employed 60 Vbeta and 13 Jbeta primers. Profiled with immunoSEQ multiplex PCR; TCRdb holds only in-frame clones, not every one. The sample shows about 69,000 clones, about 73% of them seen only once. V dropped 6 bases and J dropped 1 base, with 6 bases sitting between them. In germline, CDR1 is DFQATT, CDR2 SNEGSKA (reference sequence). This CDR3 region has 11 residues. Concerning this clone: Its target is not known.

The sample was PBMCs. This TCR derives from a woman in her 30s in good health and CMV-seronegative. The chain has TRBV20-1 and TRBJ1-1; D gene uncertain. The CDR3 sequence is CSAQENTEAFF. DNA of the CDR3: TGCAGTGCCCAGGAGAACACTGAAGCTTTCTTT.